The 5 T cell receptor beta chains given below trace back to one sample, sequenced in a study of blood T cell repertoires in COVID-19. The method was immunoSEQ multiplex PCR; TCRdb's version includes in-frame clones alone and lacks a portion of them. This sample has some 200,000 clones, with approximately 80% found just once. The sample consisted of peripheral blood. The receptors stem from an elderly woman with active or convalescent COVID-19.

The chain links TRBV7-2 to TRBJ2-3, with unresolved D. Per germline, CDR1 SGHTA and CDR2 FQGNSA. This CDR3 region has 14 residues. The V end was cut by 3 bases, the J end by 2 bases, with 9 bases between. The CDR3 nucleotides are TGTGCCAGCAGCTTTGCCCTAATCACAGATACGCAGTATTTT. It specifies CASSFALITDTQYF.

The chain couples TRBV11-2 to TRBJ2-7; D is uncertain. The germline gives CDR1 SGHAT, CDR2 FQNNGV. This CDR3 has 14 amino acids. V lost 7 bases, J lost 4 bases, and 17 bases lay in between. As DNA, the CDR3 is TGTGCCAGCACCCGGTCGTGGTTCGGGTACGAGCAGTACTTC. It is translated as CASTRSWFGYEQYF.

The chain links TRBV13 to TRBJ2-7; a possible D gene is TRBD1 (6 bases). V lost 0 bases and J 3 bases, leaving 9 bases between the germline ends. Per the germline V gene, CDR1 is PRHDT and CDR2 is FYEKMQ (reference sequence). The CDR3 is 14 residues long. CDR3 amino acids: CASSLGDSDYEQYF. The CDR3 bases are TGTGCCAGCAGCTTAGGGGACAGCGACTACGAGCAGTACTTC.

J is TRBJ1-2 and V is TRBV4-3; D is undetermined. Germline assignment: CDR1 LGHNA and CDR2 YSLEER. Between the trimmed V and J ends, which lost 0 bases and 4 bases, there was a span of 6 bases. The CDR3 length is 13 residues. Here the CDR3 reads CASSQDLSYGYTF. CDR3 DNA sequence: TGCGCCAGCAGCCAAGATCTGAGCTATGGCTACACCTTC.

This clone was found a few times. J is TRBJ1-2 and V is TRBV28; D may be TRBD1 (5 bases). Trimming cost V 7 bases and J 4 bases, with 16 bases left between them. The CDR3 has 14 amino acids. CDR1 is MDHEN, CDR2 SYDVKM, per germline. The CDR3 loop reads CASTLPGGSYGYTF. The CDR3 DNA is TGTGCCAGCACCCTCCCGGGGGGGAGCTATGGCTACACCTTC.